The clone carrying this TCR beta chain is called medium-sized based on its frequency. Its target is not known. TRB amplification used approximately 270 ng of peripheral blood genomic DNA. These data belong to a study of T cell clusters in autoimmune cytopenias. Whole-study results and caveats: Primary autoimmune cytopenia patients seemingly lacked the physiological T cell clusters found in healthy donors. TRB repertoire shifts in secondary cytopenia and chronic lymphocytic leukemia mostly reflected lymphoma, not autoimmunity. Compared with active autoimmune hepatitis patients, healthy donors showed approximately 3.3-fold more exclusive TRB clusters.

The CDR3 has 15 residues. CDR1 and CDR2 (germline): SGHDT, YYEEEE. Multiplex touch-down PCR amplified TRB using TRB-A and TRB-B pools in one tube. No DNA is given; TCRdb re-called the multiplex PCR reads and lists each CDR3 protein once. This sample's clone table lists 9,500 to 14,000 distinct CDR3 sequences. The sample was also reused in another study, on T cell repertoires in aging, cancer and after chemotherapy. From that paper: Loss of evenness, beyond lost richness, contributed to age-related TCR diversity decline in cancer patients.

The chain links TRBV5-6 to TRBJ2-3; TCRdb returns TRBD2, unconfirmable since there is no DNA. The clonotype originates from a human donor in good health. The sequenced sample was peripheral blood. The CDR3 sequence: CASSLETSGTDTQYF.